This T cell receptor beta chain was profiled in a study of cytotoxic CD8 clonotypes in ibrutinib-treated CLL. Study-level background: Median treatment time before response sampling was 12 months, range 6 to 36.

CDR1 SGHTA and CDR2 FQGTGA come from the germline V gene. Trimming stripped 11 bases from V and 9 bases from J, with 26 bases between. This CDR3 is built from 15 residues. Libraries were prepared by immunoSEQ multiplex PCR; TCRdb keeps only in-frame clonotypes and omits some of them. There are more than 60,000 clones in the sample; approximately 87% occur only once, and roughly 35% lies in the top ten. This clonotype was sampled from a human donor with chronic lymphocytic leukemia. The chain has TRBV7-3 and TRBJ2-1; D unresolved. Here the sequenced sample was PBMCs, taken after 24 months of ibrutinib treatment. The CDR3 region is CAGWGPSPTAVEQFF. The DNA of the CDR3 is TGTGCCGGATGGGGTCCCTCTCCCACCGCTGTTGAGCAGTTCTTC.